This TCR beta chain derives from a study of identical twins. Study-wide findings and caveats: Because invariant MAIT and iNKT cells could be present, zero-insertion analyses could be partly confounded.

This CDR3 region has 16 residues. The V gene's germline CDR1 is LGHNA and CDR2 YSLEER. The J segment lost 4 bases and the V segment lost 0 bases, leaving 2 bases of the junction unmatched. Worth noting for this clonotype: The target antigen is unknown.

TCRdb re-derived calls from the 5' RACE reads in MiXCR, one entry per CDR3 protein. Counted here are 450,000 or so distinct CDR3 sequences, 14% occurring once; the ten biggest clones make up 0.52%. These data also formed part of another study, on yellow fever vaccine responses in identical twins.

The J gene is TRBJ2-2, the V gene TRBV4-3; 10 nucleotides agree with TRBD2. Sequenced input: CD4+ T cells sorted from blood. The clonotype comes from a woman younger than 35 in good health. The CDR3 loop is CASSQERLAGTGELFF. As DNA, the CDR3 is TGCGCCAGCAGCCAAGAGAGACTAGCGGGCACCGGGGAGCTGTTTTTT.